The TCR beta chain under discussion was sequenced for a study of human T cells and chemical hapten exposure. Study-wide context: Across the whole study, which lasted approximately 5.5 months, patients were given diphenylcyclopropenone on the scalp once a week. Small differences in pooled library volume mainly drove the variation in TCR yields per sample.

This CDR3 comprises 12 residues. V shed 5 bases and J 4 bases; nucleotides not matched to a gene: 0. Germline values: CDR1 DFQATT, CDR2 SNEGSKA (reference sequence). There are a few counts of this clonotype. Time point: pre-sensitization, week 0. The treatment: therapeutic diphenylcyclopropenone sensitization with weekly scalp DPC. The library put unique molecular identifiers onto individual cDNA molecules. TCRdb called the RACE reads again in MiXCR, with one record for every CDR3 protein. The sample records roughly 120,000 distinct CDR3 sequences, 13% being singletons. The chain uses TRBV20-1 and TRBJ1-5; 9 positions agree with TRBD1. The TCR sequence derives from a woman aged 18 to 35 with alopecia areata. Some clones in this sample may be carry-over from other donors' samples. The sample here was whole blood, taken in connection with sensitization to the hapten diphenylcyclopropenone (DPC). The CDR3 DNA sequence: TGCAGTGCTGGGACAGGGAATCAGCCCCAGCATTTT. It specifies CSAGTGNQPQHF.